This T cell receptor (beta chain) was retrieved from a study of blood T cell repertoires in COVID-19 (dated by TCRdb to the early 2020s). Study-wide context: Collaborator samples came from the United States, Italy and Spain and covered acute and convalescent phases of COVID-19. The prospective study material was composed of cDNA or gDNA derived from T cells, B-cell-depleted T cells, or PBMCs. The dataset comprised deeply sampled blood TCRbeta repertoires from subjects exposed to, actively infected with, or recovered from COVID-19. The repertoires were made available in a free public database intended to serve as a resource for research on the immune response to SARS-CoV-2. Samples were obtained from the ongoing ImmuneRACE study (first 160 participants) and from 1,200 or so subjects provided by 6 global collaborators. A de-identified subject ID, COVID-19 status, age in years and sex were almost always included in the sample metadata. Where available, HLA class I and class II types were obtained from metadata supplied by the sample provider rather than from assay-based typing.

The germline V gene (reference sequence) specifies SEHNR as CDR1 and FQNEAQ as CDR2. Cut back by 4 bases and 8 bases, the V and J ends lie 26 bases apart. The CDR3 goes from the cysteine to the phenylalanine over 17 residues. Left in the record is the CDR3 DNA by itself, 51 bases read in frame from the first base. Each collaborating institution followed its own protocols to collect whole blood in K2EDTA tubes. For TCRbeta analysis, collaborator samples were shipped as frozen whole blood, as isolated PBMCs, or as DNA extracted from either sample type. TCRbeta CDR3 regions were amplified from genomic DNA using the immunoSEQ Assay, a bias-controlled multiplex PCR. The original pipeline was this. The number of nucleated cells in each sample was estimated by amplification of reference gene primers within the assay. To quantify the absolute abundance of each unique TCRbeta CDR3 rearrangement, sequence reads were collapsed and filtered. For each sample, productive Simpson clonality was calculated as the square root of Simpson's diversity index across productive rearrangements. TCRdb obtained this table from immuneACCESS and retained in-frame rearrangements with V and J assigned. These tables miss some clones; where compared with another copy, unresolved V genes account for less than half of the shortfall, and the remainder is unexplained. V, J and clone size are taken as reported in that table, and D and trimming were inferred from the DNA itself. For this sample the table gives around 250,000 clones, of which less than 90% were detected only once. The ten top clones hold 6.2% of the sample.

Here is what the overall study found, with its caveats: How much clinical and demographic metadata was included differed by source and by participant, and the metadata was provided uncurated.

Note on this clone: The antigen it recognizes is unknown. Per-base quality was not reported, and no clone a single base away is much larger than it.

This receptor chain uses TRBV7-9 and TRBJ1-2; TRBD1 might be the D gene, on 6 matching bases. This TCR derives from a man between 60 and 75 years old with acute or convalescent COVID-19. Sequencing used peripheral blood. CDR3 region: CASSSAGGGAGVGGYTF. The sequenced DNA is TGTGCCAGCAGCTCCGCGGGAGGGGGTGCAGGGGTCGGCGGCTACACCTTC.